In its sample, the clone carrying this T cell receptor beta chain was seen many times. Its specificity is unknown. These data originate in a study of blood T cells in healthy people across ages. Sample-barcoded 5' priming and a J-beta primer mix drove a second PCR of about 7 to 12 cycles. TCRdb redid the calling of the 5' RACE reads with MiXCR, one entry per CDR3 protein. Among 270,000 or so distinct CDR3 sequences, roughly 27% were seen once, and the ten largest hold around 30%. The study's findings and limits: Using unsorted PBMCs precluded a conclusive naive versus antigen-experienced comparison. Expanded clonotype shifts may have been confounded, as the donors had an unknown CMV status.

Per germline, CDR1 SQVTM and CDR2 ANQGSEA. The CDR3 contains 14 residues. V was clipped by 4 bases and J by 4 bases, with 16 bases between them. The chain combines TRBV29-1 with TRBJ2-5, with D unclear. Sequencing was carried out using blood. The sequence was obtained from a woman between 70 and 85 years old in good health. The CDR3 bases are TGCAGCGTTGGTTGGGCAGGCCTGTCAGAGACCCAGTACTTC. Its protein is CSVGWAGLSETQYF.